This passage covers 8 T cell receptor gamma chains from one sample sequenced in a study of γδ T cells in repeated Plasmodium falciparum infection. Bulk repertoires came from Vgamma9/Vdelta2+ or Vdelta2-negative gammadelta T cells flow-sorted from PBMC. TCRdb reprocessed the multiplex PCR reads using CATT. This table holds more than 4,000 gamma-chain clones, approximately 3.4% found once. Source material: gamma-delta T cells from blood. The receptor source for this set is a pool of human donors (malaria-infected and uninfected, not separated).

This clone was counted between two and nine times. TCRdb pairs this DNA with a much larger clone's protein that differs at residue 11, likely a read error; the protein shown was translated from the DNA. CDR3 sequence reads: CALWESSNYYRKLF. CDR3 DNA: TGTGCCTTGTGGGAGTCTTCGAATTATTATAGGAAACTCTTT. The V gene is TRGV9, the J gene TRGJ1 or TRGJ2. TCRdb offers no J gene call, so here the DNA was matched to germline to obtain one. Germline V gene sequence: CDR1 GITISATS, CDR2 ISYDGTV (reference sequence). This CDR3 comprises 14 residues.

This clone has a handful of counts. The TCRdb protein comes from a much larger clone and disagrees with this DNA's translation at residue 12, likely due to a read error; the protein given here is derived from the DNA. V usage is TRGV9 and J usage is TRGJP. No J gene is reported in TCRdb; it was inferred here by comparing the DNA with germline. This CDR3 comprises 17 residues. Per germline, CDR1 GITISATS and CDR2 ISYDGTV (reference sequence). The CDR3 is CALWEVDEELGRKIKVF. The CDR3, as DNA: TGTGCCTTGTGGGAGGTGGATGAAGAGTTGGGCAGAAAAATCAAGGTATTT.

This clone was observed many times. The translated DNA and TCRdb's protein are not identical at residue 6; the protein here was translated from the DNA. Other DNA sequences within the sample encode an identical CDR3. The genes are TRGV9 and TRGJP. Germline assignment: CDR1 GITISATS and CDR2 ISYDGTV (reference sequence). Trimming removed 3 bases from V and 4 bases from J; junction bases left unmatched: 3. The CDR3 runs 16 residues. The CDR3 spells CALWEYQELGKKIKVF. The CDR3 region has the DNA TGTGCCTTGTGGGAGTACCAAGAGTTGGGCAAAAAAATCAAGGTATTT.

This clone was found many times. This sequence joins TRGV5 and TRGJ1 or TRGJ2. The trim removed 0 bases at V and 0 bases at J, leaving 8 bases unmatched. The germline V gene has CDR1 VINAFY and CDR2 YDVSNSKD. The CDR3 is 16 amino acids. In nucleotides, the CDR3 is TGTGCCACCTGGGACAGGCCTGAAAGGAATTATTATAAGAAACTCTTT. It translates to CATWDRPERNYYKKLF.

As to this clone: A far bigger clonotype differs at one base, so this is likely a read error. Other DNA sequences in the same sample also yield this CDR3. V is TRGV9 and J is TRGJP. This CDR3 spans 15 amino acids. Germline V gene sequence: CDR1 GITISATS, CDR2 ISYDGTV (reference sequence). The CDR3 region is CALWEPELGKKIKVF. Here the CDR3 DNA reads TGTGCCTTGTGGGAGCCAGAGTTGGGCAAAAAGATCAAGGTATTT.

A word on this clone: The protein that TCRdb holds for this DNA derives from a much larger clone and differs from the translated DNA at residue 7, which likely indicates a read error; the protein shown here is translated from the DNA. The J gene is TRGJ1 or TRGJ2, the V gene TRGV4. Assignment of the J gene here rests on matching the DNA to germline, because TCRdb gives none. This CDR3 comprises 13 residues. The V segment lost 3 bases and the J segment 8 bases; nucleotides outside the gene matches: 10. The germline gives CDR1 EGSTGY, CDR2 YDSYTSSV. The CDR3 sequence: CATWDYDEDKKLF. The DNA for the CDR3 is TGTGCCACCTGGGATTACGACGAAGATAAGAAACTCTTT.

This clone showed up just a few times. This likely came from a read error, as a far larger clone is one base away. This sample includes further DNA sequences coding for the same CDR3. The chain has TRGV3 and TRGJ1 or TRGJ2. TCRdb lists no J gene, so it was determined here by aligning the DNA to germline. The CDR3 totals 13 residues. CDR1 and CDR2 from the germline V gene are VTNTFY and YDVSTARD (reference sequence). Germline trimming cut 6 bases from V and 6 bases from J; bases unmatched to any gene: 11. The CDR3 loop reads CATWYEARYKKLF. CDR3 in DNA: TGTGCCACCTGGTACGAAGCACGTTATAAGAAACTCTTT.

For this clone: A read error is likely here: a far larger clone is one base away. No DNA is shown, since the ends of the CDR3 on it are uncertain; the CDR3 is the one TCRdb lists. Different DNA sequences within this sample yield the same CDR3. The V segment is TRGV4, and no J call was made. Ends included, the CDR3 has 31 residues. Germline loops: CDR1 EGSTGY, CDR2 YDSYTSSV. The CDR3 reads CATWDGQAIRNSLAVEQHLLSQVSIGRIQHF.